This T cell receptor beta chain was sequenced during a study of shared clonotypes between healthy human individuals. TCRdb keeps only in-frame clones here, not all; method: immunoSEQ multiplex PCR. Seen here are over 1.4 million clones, roughly 96% observed once, and the top ten hold approximately 1.2%. Unmatched junction bases numbered 10, after V lost 3 bases and J lost 4 bases. CDR3 length equals 16 residues. The germline gives CDR1 SGDLS, CDR2 YYNGEE. The chain uses TRBV9 and TRBJ2-1; 7 bases are shared with TRBD2. The receptor's source is a man under 40 in good health. The sample was naive CD4+ T cells sorted from blood. Subset in this sample: CD45RA+ positively selected. CDR3 nucleotide sequence: TGTGCCAGCAGCGGACAGACTAGCCGGGGGTACAATGAGCAGTTCTTC. Protein sequence: CASSGQTSRGYNEQFF. Complete variable domain (other parts from reference TRBV9 and TRBJ2-1): DSGVTQTPKHLITATGQRVTLRCSPRSGDLSVYWYQQSLDQGLQFLIQYYNGEERAKGNILERFSAQQFPDLHSELNLSSLELGDSALYFCASSGQTSRGYNEQFFGPGTRLTVL.